This TCR beta chain was captured in a study of cytomegalovirus exposure and HLA in healthy donors. Germline CDR1 ENHRY, CDR2 SYGVKD. CDR3 length: 13 residues. V lost 10 bases to trimming and J lost 4 bases; unmatched junction nucleotides: 6. Note on this clone: Its specificity is not known.

Primers included in the PCR were 60 Vbeta and 13 Jbeta primers. Libraries were prepared by immunoSEQ multiplex PCR; TCRdb keeps only in-frame clonotypes and omits some of them. The data show about 170,000 clones, 75% to 90% seen once. Broader study findings: Later analysis suggested most CMV-associated TCR beta chains were HLA-restricted.

The sequence was obtained from a girl aged 2 to 10 in good health and CMV-seropositive. Sample: PBMCs. The chain has TRBV10-3 and TRBJ1-2, with 10 bases matching TRBD1. The CDR3 reads CATTTGGSYGYTF. As DNA, the CDR3 is TGTGCCACCACGACAGGGGGCAGCTATGGCTACACCTTC.